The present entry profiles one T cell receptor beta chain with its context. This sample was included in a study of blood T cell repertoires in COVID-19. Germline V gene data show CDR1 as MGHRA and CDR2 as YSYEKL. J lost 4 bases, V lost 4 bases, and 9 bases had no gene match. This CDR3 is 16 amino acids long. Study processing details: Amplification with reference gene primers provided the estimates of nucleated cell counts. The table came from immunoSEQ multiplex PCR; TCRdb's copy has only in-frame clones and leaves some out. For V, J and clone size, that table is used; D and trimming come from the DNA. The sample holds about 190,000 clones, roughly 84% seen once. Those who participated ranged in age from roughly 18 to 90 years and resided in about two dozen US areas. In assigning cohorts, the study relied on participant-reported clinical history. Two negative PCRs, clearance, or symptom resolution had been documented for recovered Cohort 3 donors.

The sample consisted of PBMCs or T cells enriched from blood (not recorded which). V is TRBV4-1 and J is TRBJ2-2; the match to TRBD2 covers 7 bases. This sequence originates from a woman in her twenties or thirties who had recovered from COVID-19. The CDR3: CASSPTSEYVTGELFF. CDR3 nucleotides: TGCGCCAGCAGCCCAACTAGCGAGTATGTCACCGGGGAGCTGTTTTTT.